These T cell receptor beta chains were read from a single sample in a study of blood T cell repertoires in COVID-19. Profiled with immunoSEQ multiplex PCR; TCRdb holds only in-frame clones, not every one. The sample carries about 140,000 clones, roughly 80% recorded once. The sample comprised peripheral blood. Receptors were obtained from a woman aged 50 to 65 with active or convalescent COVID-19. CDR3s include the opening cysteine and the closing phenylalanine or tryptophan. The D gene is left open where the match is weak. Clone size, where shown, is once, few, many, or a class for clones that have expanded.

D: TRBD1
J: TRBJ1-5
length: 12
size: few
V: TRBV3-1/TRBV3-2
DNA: TGTGCCAGCAGCCAAACAGGGGAGCCCCAGCATTTT
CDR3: CASSQTGEPQHF

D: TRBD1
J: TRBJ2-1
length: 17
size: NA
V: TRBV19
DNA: TGTGCCAGTAGCAACCACTTTGGACAGGGGGTGTACAATGAGCAGTTCTTC
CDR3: CASSNHFGQGVYNEQFF

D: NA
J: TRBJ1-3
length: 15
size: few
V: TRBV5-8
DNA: TGTGCCAGCAGGCGTCTGACATCTCTTGGAAACACCATATATTTT
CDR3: CASRRLTSLGNTIYF

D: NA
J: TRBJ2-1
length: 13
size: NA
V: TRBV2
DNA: TGTGCCAGCAGAGACAGGGGAGGGAATGAGCAGTTCTTC
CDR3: CASRDRGGNEQFF

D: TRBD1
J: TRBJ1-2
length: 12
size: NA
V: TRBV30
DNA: TGTGCCTGGGAAACAGGGGCCTATGGCTACACCTTC
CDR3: CAWETGAYGYTF

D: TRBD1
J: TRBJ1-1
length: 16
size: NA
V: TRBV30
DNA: TGTGCCTGGAGTGGCGGGACAGGGCTGGGGGACACTGAAGCTTTCTTT
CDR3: CAWSGGTGLGDTEAFF

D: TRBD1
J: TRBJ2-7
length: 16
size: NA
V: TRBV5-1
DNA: TGCGCCAGCAGCCCGGGGCGCCGACAGGGGGCCTACGAGCAGTACTTC
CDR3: CASSPGRRQGAYEQYF

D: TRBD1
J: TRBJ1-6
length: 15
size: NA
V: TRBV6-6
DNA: TGTGCCAGCAGGCCGGACAGGGGAGGGAATTCACCCCTCCACTTT
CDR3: CASRPDRGGNSPLHF

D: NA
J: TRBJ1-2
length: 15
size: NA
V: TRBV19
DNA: TGTGCCAGTAGTGCCTCGAGGGTTGTGGCGGATGGCTACACCTTC
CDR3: CASSASRVVADGYTF

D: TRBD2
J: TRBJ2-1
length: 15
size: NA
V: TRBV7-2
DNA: TGTGCCAGCAGCTCACAAGGGGAGGGGCCAAATGAGCAGTTCTTC
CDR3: CASSSQGEGPNEQFF

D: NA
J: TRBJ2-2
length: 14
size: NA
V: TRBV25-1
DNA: TGTGCCAGCAGTGACGGAGCGAACACCGGGGAGCTGTTTTTT
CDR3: CASSDGANTGELFF

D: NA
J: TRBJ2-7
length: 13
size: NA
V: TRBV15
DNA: TGTGCCACCAGCACGTATGACAGGTGGGAGCAGTACTTC
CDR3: CATSTYDRWEQYF

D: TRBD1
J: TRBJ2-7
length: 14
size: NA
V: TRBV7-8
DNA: TGTGCCAGCAGCTTTCGACAGGGGTCGAGCGAGCAGTACTTC
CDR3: CASSFRQGSSEQYF

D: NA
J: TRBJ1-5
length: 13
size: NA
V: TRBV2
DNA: TGTGCCAGCAGCCTCTCAGGGAATCAGCCCCAGCATTTT
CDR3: CASSLSGNQPQHF

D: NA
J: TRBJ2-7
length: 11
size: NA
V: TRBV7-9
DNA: TGTGCCAGCAGCCTAAGTGGCGAGCAGTACTTC
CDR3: CASSLSGEQYF

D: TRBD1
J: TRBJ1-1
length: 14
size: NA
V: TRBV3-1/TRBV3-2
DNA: TGTGCCAGCAGCCCCCGGGACAGGTACGCTGAAGCTTTCTTT
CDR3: CASSPRDRYAEAFF

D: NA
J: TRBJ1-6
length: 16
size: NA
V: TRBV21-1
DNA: TGTGCCAGCAGCAGAAGGGGGAGGGCAGGTAGTTCACCCCTCCACTTT
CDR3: CASSRRGRAGSSPLHF

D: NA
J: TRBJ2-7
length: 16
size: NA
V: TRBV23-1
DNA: TGCGCCAGCAGTCGGTACGGGTGGCTTTGCTGGAACGAGCAGTACTTC
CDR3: CASSRYGWLCWNEQYF

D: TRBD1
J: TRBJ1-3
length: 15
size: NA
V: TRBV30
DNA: TGTGCCTGGAGCATCACAGGGGGCTCAGGAAACACCATATATTTT
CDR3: CAWSITGGSGNTIYF

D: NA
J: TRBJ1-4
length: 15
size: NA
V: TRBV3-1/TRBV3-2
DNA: TGTGCCAGCAGCCAAGACGGGGGGTTTTTCGAAAAACTGTTTTTT
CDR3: CASSQDGGFFEKLFF

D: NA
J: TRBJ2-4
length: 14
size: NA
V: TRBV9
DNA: TGTGCCAGCAGCCCAGGGGCTCCCAAAAACATTCAGTACTTC
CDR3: CASSPGAPKNIQYF

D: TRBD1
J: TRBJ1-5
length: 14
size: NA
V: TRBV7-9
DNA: TGTGCCAGCAGCTTGGGACAGGTCAATCAGCCCCAGCATTTT
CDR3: CASSLGQVNQPQHF

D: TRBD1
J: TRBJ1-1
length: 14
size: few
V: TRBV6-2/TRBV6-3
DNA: TGTGCCAGCAGTTCGACAGGGGGCTACACTGAAGCTTTCTTT
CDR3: CASSSTGGYTEAFF

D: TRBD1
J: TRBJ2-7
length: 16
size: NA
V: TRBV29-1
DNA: TGCAGCGTTGAAATCTCGGGACAGGGGTTGATCTACGAGCAGTACTTC
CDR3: CSVEISGQGLIYEQYF

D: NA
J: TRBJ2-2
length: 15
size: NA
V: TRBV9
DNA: TGTGCCAGCAGCTTGACGGGGGTAGGCACCGGGGAGCTGTTTTTT
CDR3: CASSLTGVGTGELFF

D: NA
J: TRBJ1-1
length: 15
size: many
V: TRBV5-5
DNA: TGTGCCAGCAGCCCGGAGGGTATCCCGAACACTGAAGCTTTCTTT
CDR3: CASSPEGIPNTEAFF

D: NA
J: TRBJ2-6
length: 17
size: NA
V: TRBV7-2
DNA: TGTGCCAGCAGCCCCGGGACAAGTTTCCCCGGGGCCAACGTCCTGACTTTC
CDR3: CASSPGTSFPGANVLTF

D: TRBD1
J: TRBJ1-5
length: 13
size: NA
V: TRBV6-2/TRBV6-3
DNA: TGTGCCAGCAGCGGACAGGGTCGCGAGCCCCAGCATTTT
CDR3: CASSGQGREPQHF

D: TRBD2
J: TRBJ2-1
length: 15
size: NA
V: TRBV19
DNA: TGTGCCAGTAGTATCTGGCTAGCGGGAACGAATGAGCAGTTCTTC
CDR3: CASSIWLAGTNEQFF

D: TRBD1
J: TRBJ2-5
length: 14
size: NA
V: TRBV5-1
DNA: TGCGCCAGCAGCCCCTTACAGGGGAAGGAGACCCAGTACTTC
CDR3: CASSPLQGKETQYF

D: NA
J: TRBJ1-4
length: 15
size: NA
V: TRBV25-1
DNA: TGTGCCAGCAGTGAAACTCTGAAAGAGGTGGAAAAACTGTTTTTT
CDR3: CASSETLKEVEKLFF

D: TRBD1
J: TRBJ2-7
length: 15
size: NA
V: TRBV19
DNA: TGTGCCAGTAGTGTCGTACCGGGACAGTCCTACGAGCAGTACTTC
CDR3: CASSVVPGQSYEQYF

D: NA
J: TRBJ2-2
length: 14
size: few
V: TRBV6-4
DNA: TGTGCCAGCAGTGTCTACCAGGGTACCGGGGAGCTGTTTTTT
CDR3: CASSVYQGTGELFF

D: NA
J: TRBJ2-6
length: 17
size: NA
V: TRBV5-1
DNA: TGCGCCAGCAGCTTGGGCCTTGGGAGCTCTGGGGCCAACGTCCTGACTTTC
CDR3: CASSLGLGSSGANVLTF

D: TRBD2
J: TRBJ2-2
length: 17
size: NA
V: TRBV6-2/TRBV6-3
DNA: TGTGCCAGCACCCCTAGCGGGTTCCTCGCGAACACCGGGGAGCTGTTTTTT
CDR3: CASTPSGFLANTGELFF

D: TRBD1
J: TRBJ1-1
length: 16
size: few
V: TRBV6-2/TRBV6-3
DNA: TGTGCCAGCAGCCTGTCCCCCGGACAGGGGGCCGCAAGGGCTTTCTTT
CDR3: CASSLSPGQGAARAFF

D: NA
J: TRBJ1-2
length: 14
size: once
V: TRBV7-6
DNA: TGTGCCAGCAGCGCTTTACAGAGAAACTATGGCTACACCTTC
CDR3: CASSALQRNYGYTF

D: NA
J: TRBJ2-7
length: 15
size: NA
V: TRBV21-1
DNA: TGTGCCAGCAGCAAAGTAAATGGGAGCCCCTACGAGCAGTACTTC
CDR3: CASSKVNGSPYEQYF

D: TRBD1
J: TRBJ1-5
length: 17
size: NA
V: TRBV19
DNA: TGTGCCAGTAGTATAGGCGACGGGACAGGGGGCATTCAGCCCCAGCATTTT
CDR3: CASSIGDGTGGIQPQHF

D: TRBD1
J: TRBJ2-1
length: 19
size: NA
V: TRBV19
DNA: TGTGCCAGTAGTCCAAGTCCCGGGACAGGGTATGGGACCTACAATGAGCAGTTCTTC
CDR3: CASSPSPGTGYGTYNEQFF

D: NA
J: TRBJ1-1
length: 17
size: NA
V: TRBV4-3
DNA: TGCGCCAGCAGCCAAGAGGTACGGCGGGAGATGAACACTGAAGCTTTCTTT
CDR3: CASSQEVRREMNTEAFF

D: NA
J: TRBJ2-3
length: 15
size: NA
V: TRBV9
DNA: TGTGCCAGCAGCGTAGGAGGAACTCGGGAAGATACGCAGTATTTT
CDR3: CASSVGGTREDTQYF

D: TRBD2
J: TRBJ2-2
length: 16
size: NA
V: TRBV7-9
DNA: TGTGCCAGCAGCGGCCGGACTAGCTGGAACACCGGGGAGCTGTTTTTT
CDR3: CASSGRTSWNTGELFF

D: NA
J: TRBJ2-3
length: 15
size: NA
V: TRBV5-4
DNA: TGTGCCAGCAGCCCCTACGGCGGGAGCACAGATACGCAGTATTTT
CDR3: CASSPYGGSTDTQYF

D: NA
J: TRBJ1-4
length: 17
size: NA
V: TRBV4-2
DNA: TGTGCCAGCAGCCAAGATGGGCAGCGGGGCGGGGGTGAAAAACTGTTTTTT
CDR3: CASSQDGQRGGGEKLFF

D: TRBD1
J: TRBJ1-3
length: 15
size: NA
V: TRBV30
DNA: TGTGCCTGGGCGAGGACAGGGCCCTCTGGAAACACCATATATTTT
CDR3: CAWARTGPSGNTIYF

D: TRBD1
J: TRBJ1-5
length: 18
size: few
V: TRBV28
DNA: TGTGCCAGCAGTCCCCTACAGGGGACAGGGCGTCTTTTACAGCCCCAGCATTTT
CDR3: CASSPLQGTGRLLQPQHF

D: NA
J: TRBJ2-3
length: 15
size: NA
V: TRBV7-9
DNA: TGTGCCAGCAGCTTAGTTAGGCAGGATACAGATACGCAGTATTTT
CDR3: CASSLVRQDTDTQYF

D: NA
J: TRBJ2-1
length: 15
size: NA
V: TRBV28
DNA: TGTGCCAGCAGGCCCGCGGGCGGGGTTTTCAATGAGCAGTTCTTC
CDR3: CASRPAGGVFNEQFF

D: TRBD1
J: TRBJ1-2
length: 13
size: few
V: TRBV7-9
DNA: TGTGCCAGCAGCTTAGAAGGGGGCAGAGGCTACACCTTC
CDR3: CASSLEGGRGYTF

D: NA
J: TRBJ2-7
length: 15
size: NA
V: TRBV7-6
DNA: TGTGCCAGCAGCGAGAGGCCAGGGGCTTGGGACGAGCAGTACTTC
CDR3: CASSERPGAWDEQYF

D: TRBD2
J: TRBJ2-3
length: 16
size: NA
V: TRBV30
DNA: TGTGCCTGGAGTAAAGGCGGGAGGGCCGGCACAGATACGCAGTATTTT
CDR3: CAWSKGGRAGTDTQYF

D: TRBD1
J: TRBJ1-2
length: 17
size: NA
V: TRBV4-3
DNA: TGCGCCAGCAGCCAAGAAGGGACAGGGGGCGTTCGGTATGGCTACACCTTC
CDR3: CASSQEGTGGVRYGYTF

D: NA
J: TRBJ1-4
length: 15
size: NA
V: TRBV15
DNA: TGTGCCACCAGCCTCGGACAGTCAACTAATGAAAAACTGTTTTTT
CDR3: CATSLGQSTNEKLFF

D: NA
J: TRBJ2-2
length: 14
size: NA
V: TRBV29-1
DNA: TGCAGCGTTGAAGAGGGGCGGGGCACCGGGGAGCTGTTTTTT
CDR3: CSVEEGRGTGELFF

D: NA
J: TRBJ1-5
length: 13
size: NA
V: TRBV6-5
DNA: TGTGCCAGCACCGGACAAGCAGGAGAGCCCCAGCATTTT
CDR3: CASTGQAGEPQHF

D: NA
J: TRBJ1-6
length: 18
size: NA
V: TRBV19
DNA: TGTGCCAGTAGTATAGTGACCGGGACTAAAGGGGGGAATTCACCCCTCCACTTT
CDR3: CASSIVTGTKGGNSPLHF

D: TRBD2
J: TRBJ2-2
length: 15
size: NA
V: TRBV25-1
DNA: TGTGCCAGCAGTGAGTCACTAGCGGGCACCGGGGAGCTGTTTTTT
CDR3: CASSESLAGTGELFF

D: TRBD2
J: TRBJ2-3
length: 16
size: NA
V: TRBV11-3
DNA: TGTGCCAGCAGCTCGCGACTAGCGGGGTTTACAGATACGCAGTATTTT
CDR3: CASSSRLAGFTDTQYF

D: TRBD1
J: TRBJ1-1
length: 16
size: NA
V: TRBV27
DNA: TGTGCCAGCAGTTCATCAGGGGGGAGGGGGAACACTGAAGCTTTCTTT
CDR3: CASSSSGGRGNTEAFF